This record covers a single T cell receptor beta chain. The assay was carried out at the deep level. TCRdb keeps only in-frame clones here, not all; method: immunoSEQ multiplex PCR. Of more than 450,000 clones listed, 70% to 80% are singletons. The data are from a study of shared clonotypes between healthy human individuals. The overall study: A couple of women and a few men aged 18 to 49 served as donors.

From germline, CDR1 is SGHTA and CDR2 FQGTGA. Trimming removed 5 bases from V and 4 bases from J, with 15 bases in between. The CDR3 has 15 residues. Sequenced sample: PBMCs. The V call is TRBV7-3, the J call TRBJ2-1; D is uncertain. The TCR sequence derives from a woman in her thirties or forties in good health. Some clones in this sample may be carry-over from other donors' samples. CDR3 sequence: CASSDSFGSYNEQFF. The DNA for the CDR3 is TGTGCCAGCAGCGATAGTTTTGGCAGTTACAATGAGCAGTTCTTC.